This T cell receptor beta chain was observed in a study of vaccination and CD4 T cells after COVID-19. Background on the study: Two of the convalescents were Hispanic, and the group consisted of six males and four females.

This clonotype was counted only a few times. Its antigen is still unknown. Cultured CD4+ T cells had their DNA profiled by the Oncomine TCR Beta short-read assay. CD4+ T cells were cultured, and genomic DNA was extracted from them. TCRdb processed the PCR reads anew with MiXCR; each CDR3 protein has one entry. Among about 7,600 distinct CDR3 sequences listed, about 30% were seen once. Findings of the study overall: Looking at convalescent patients, 304 of their 307 vaccine-specific clones were spike mono-reactive.

Treatment indicated: approximately nine-day PBMC culture with coronavirus spike peptide pools or control peptides (ViraFEST assay). Those CD4+ T cells from the unexposed donor predate the COVID-19 pandemic (2011-2018). Before TCRs were sequenced, ViraFEST expanded antigen-specific T cells with peptide pools. The specimen was CD4+ T cells from blood, cultured in vitro. This TCR was sampled from a human donor in good health.

This chain's CDR3 is CASSQTGLARYNEQFF. For the CDR3, the DNA is TGTGCCAGCAGCCAAACCGGACTAGCAAGGTACAATGAGCAGTTCTTC. The genes are TRBV7-2 and TRBJ2-1; TRBD2 aligns across 8 bases. The CDR3 sequence is 16 residues long. Looked up from germline, CDR1 is SGHTA and CDR2 is FQGNSA. With 5 bases clipped from V and 4 bases from J, the junction kept 10 bases outside the gene matches. Using reference TRBV7-2 and TRBJ2-1 for the parts outside the CDR3, the full variable domain is GAGVSQSPSNKVTEKGKDVELRCDPISGHTALYWYRQSLGQGLEFLIYFQGNSAPDKSGLPSDRFSAERTGGSVSTLTIQRTQQEDSAVYLCASSQTGLARYNEQFFGPGTRLTVL.